The rows below give T cell receptor beta chains drawn from one sample of a study of T cell changes during pregnancy in multiple sclerosis. Measured with immunoSEQ multiplex PCR; TCRdb has only the in-frame clones, and not every one. Of about 40,000 clones listed, approximately 90% are singletons. This sample comprised CD4+ T cells from peripheral blood mononuclear cells, obtained before pregnancy. The receptors originated from a female donor with multiple sclerosis, enrolled in a pregnancy study. Both conserved end residues are part of each CDR3. D genes are given only for firm matches. The size field is filled for only some rows; it gives once, few, many or a size class.

V gene	J gene	D gene	clone size	CDR3 DNA	CDR3 protein
TRBV7-9	TRBJ2-7	TRBD1	-	TGTGCCAGCAGCTTGGACAGGGGGGGCGAGCAGTACTTC	CASSLDRGGEQYF
TRBV18	TRBJ2-5	-	-	TGTGCCAGCTCACCCGGCCTCGGGGAGACCCAGTACTTC	CASSPGLGETQYF
TRBV18	TRBJ2-1	-	-	TGTGCCAGCTCACCGACGTCTAACCCGCACCATGAGCGGTTCTTC	CASSPTSNPHHERFF
TRBV10-3	TRBJ1-3	TRBD1	-	TGTGCCACCTCATGGGACAGCAGAAACACCATATATTTT	CATSWDSRNTIYF
TRBV19	TRBJ1-5	TRBD1	-	TGTGCCAGTAGCTTGACAGGGGGAGGCAATCAGCCCCAGCATTTT	CASSLTGGGNQPQHF
TRBV5-1	TRBJ2-1	TRBD2	-	TGCGCCAGCAGCTTAAGGGCTAGCGGGAAGATTGAGCAGTTCTTC	CASSLRASGKIEQFF
TRBV4-1	TRBJ1-1	-	-	TGCGCCAGCAGCCAAAAAACAACCCGGGACATACAGAGGAACACTGAAGCTTTCTTT	CASSQKTTRDIQRNTEAFF
TRBV13	TRBJ2-7	-	once	TGTGCCAGCAGCCCACTCCCTGCCTACGAGCAGTACTTC	CASSPLPAYEQYF
TRBV6-6	TRBJ2-7	TRBD2	-	TGTGCCAGCAGTTACTTAAGCGGGAGCGCTACCTACGAGCAGTACTTC	CASSYLSGSATYEQYF
TRBV29-1	TRBJ1-1	-	once	TGCAGCGTTGTATCCAAACGACAGGCCGAGGCTTTCTTT	CSVVSKRQAEAFF
TRBV6-6	TRBJ1-1	-	-	TGTGCCAGCAGTCAAAAAGGGGGAACTGAAGCTTTCTTT	CASSQKGGTEAFF
TRBV9	TRBJ2-5	-	-	TGTGCCAGCAGCTCCGGTTGGGGAGGAGGGAGCCCGGAGACCCAGTACTTC	CASSSGWGGGSPETQYF
TRBV5-1	TRBJ2-7	TRBD2	-	TGCGCCAGCAGCTTGGCATTGACTTCTAGCGGGGGTGATGACGCCTACGAGCAGTACTTC	CASSLALTSSGGDDAYEQYF
TRBV30	TRBJ2-1	TRBD2	-	TGTGCCTGGAACGCGGCTAGCGGGAGGGCCGGTTTTCGCGAGCAGTTCTTC	CAWNAASGRAGFREQFF
TRBV5-1	TRBJ2-7	TRBD2	-	TGCGCCAGCAGCTTGATGGCTAGCGGGACCTACGAGCAGTACTTC	CASSLMASGTYEQYF
TRBV6-5	TRBJ1-5	-	-	TGTGCCACCAAAGAGTCAGGGAGCAATCAGCCCCAGCATTTT	CATKESGSNQPQHF
TRBV7-2	TRBJ1-1	-	-	TGTGCCAGCAGCGTACAGGGTGGAGACACTGAAGCTTTCTTT	CASSVQGGDTEAFF
TRBV5-4	TRBJ2-1	-	-	TGTGCCAGCAGCCTTCCCACTGCTACCAATGAGCAGTTCTTC	CASSLPTATNEQFF